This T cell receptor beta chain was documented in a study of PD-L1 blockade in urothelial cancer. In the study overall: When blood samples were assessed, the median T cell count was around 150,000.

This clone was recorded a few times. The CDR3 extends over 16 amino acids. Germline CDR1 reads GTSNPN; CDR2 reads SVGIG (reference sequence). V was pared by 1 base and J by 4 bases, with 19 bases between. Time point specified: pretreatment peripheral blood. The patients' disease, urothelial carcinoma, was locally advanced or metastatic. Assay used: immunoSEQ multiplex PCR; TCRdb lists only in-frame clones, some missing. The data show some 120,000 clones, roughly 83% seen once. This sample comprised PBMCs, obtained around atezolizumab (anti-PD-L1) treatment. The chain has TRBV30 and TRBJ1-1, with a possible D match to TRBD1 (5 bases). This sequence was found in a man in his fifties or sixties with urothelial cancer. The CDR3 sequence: CAWSASRDFSITEAFF. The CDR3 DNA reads TGTGCCTGGAGTGCATCCAGGGATTTCAGCATCACTGAAGCTTTCTTT.